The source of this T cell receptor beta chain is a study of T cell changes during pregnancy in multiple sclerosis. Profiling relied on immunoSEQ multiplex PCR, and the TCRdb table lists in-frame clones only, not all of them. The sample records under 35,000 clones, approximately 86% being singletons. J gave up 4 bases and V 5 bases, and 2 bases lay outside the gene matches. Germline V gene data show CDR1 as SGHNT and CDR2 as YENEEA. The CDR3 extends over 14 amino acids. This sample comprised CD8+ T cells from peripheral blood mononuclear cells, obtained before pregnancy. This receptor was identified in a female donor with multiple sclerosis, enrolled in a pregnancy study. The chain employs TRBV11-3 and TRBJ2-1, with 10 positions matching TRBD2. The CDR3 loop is CASSRTSGYNEQFF. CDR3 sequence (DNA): TGTGCCAGCAGCCGGACTAGCGGTTACAATGAGCAGTTCTTC.